The 5 T cell receptor beta chains given below trace back to one sample, sequenced in a study of blood T cell repertoires in COVID-19. The table came from immunoSEQ multiplex PCR; TCRdb's copy has only in-frame clones and leaves some out. Among tens of thousands of clones, around 90% were seen once, and the ten largest hold under 8%. The source material was peripheral blood. The receptors originated from a human donor with active COVID-19. The donor label of this sample is uncertain.

The gene calls are TRBV12-5 and TRBJ2-1; 10 positions match TRBD1. This CDR3 comprises 14 residues. Trimming cost V 9 bases and J 4 bases; bases outside gene matches: 6. Germline CDR1 and CDR2: LGHNT and FRNRAP. The CDR3 DNA sequence: TGTGCTAGCACGGGACAGGGGAGTTACAATGAGCAGTTCTTC. Translated, it gives CASTGQGSYNEQFF.

The CDR3 DNA sequence: TGCGCCAGCACCCGCGTCAGGGCAGGCGGCAATCAGCCCCAGCATTTT. Translation: CASTRVRAGGNQPQHF. The chain links TRBV23-1 to TRBJ1-5, with D possibly matching TRBD1 (5 bases). TRBV23-1 is marked as an open reading frame, function uncertain. V lost 7 bases to trimming and J lost 2 bases, with 18 bases between them. This CDR3 spans 16 amino acids.

This chain links TRBV5-1 with TRBJ1-2; D not resolved. The V gene's germline CDR1 is SGHRS and CDR2 YFSETQ. This CDR3 region has 13 residues. V lost 2 bases to trimming and J lost 8 bases, with 13 bases between them. CDR3 bases: TGCGCCAGCAGCTTTGAGGCTTCTTCCGGCTACACCTTC. As protein: CASSFEASSGYTF.

The rearrangement joins TRBV19 to TRBJ2-2; TRBD1 matches 8 bases. The germline gives CDR1 LNHDA, CDR2 SQIVND (reference sequence). V trimming: 6 bases; J trimming: 1 base; junction bases outside the gene matches: 10. The CDR3 covers 17 residues. In DNA, the CDR3 is TGTGCCAGTAGAACTACCCGGGGGACAGGGAACACCGGGGAGCTGTTTTTT. Translated, it gives CASRTTRGTGNTGELFF.

The chain carries TRBV4-1 and TRBJ2-5, with 8 positions matching TRBD2. Germline V gives CDR1 MGHRA, CDR2 YSYEKL. This CDR3 region has 13 residues. V dropped 6 bases and J dropped 4; count of bases not matched to a gene: 4. The DNA of the CDR3 is TGCGCCAGCAGGCGGGGGGCGGGAGAGACCCAGTACTTC. Encoded protein: CASRRGAGETQYF.